Detailed here is one TCR beta chain. What it recognizes is unknown. This entry belongs to a study of T cell responses to AZD1222 COVID-19 vaccine. This CDR3 comprises 12 residues. Per germline, CDR1 SQVTM and CDR2 ANQGSEA. General observations from the study: Reports say nearly half of spike-specific TCRs go after unmutated variant regions. Only six or seven AZD1222 recipients were seropositive at baseline. Dominant at 160-218 and 743-854, vaccine-associated CD4 TCRs also spanned spike.

Profiling relied on immunoSEQ multiplex PCR, and the TCRdb table lists in-frame clones only, not all of them. The sample lists about 110,000 clones, around 90% occurring once. This TCR was recovered from an adult who received the AZD1222 COVID-19 vaccine. The rearrangement uses TRBV29-1 and TRBJ2-7; TRBD1 might be the D (6 bases). The source material was peripheral blood, sampled 28 days after the second AZD1222 dose. The CDR3, as DNA: TGCAGGCCACGAAGACAGGTTCTCGAGCAGTACTTC. Amino acid sequence: CRPRRQVLEQYF.